This T cell receptor (beta chain) was documented in a study of T cell changes during pregnancy in multiple sclerosis. This clone occurred once. The germline V gene encodes CDR1 LNHDA and CDR2 SQIVND (reference sequence). CDR3 size: 13 residues. Trimming took off 3 bases at V and 2 bases at J, with 7 bases between the two ends. The assay was immunoSEQ multiplex PCR, and TCRdb's table has in-frame clones only and misses some. The table shows more than 65,000 clones, with roughly nine tenths occurring only once. The chain couples TRBV19 to TRBJ2-5, with no clear D. The specimen comprised peripheral blood, sampled in the first trimester of pregnancy. The source is a female donor with multiple sclerosis, enrolled in a pregnancy study. The CDR3 region is CASSILGQETQYF. The CDR3 nucleotides are TGTGCCAGTAGTATTCTCGGTCAAGAGACCCAGTACTTC.